This TCR beta chain came from a study of blood T cell repertoires in COVID-19. Seattle enrolled patients during active infection and tracked them longitudinally. CDR1 MNHEY and CDR2 SVGAGI come from the germline V gene. V lost 3 bases, J lost 7 bases, and 9 bases stayed unmatched. The CDR3 sequence is 16 residues long. This table comes from immunoSEQ multiplex PCR, and its TCRdb copy is limited to in-frame clones, with some not included. The sample yields 150,000 to 200,000 clones, about 86% seen once. This receptor was identified in a woman aged 70-85 years with COVID-19, enrolled during active disease. The genes are TRBV6-5 and TRBJ2-2; 9 bases map to TRBD2. The sequencing input was peripheral blood. CDR3 sequence: CASSYRASGTSGELFF. CDR3 nucleotides: TGTGCCAGCAGTTATCGGGCTAGCGGGACTAGCGGGGAGCTGTTTTTT.